This is a list of T cell receptor beta chains from one sample in a study of long-term antiretroviral therapy in people with HIV. Only in-frame clones appear in the TCRdb table, and some are missing; sequencing was by immunoSEQ multiplex PCR. This repertoire shows about 16,000 clones, about 71% found once; its top ten account for roughly 15%. The sample in question was unsorted PBMCs, obtained 1.5 years before starting antiretroviral therapy. The receptor source for this set is a woman in her 50s with HIV. CDR3s include the opening cysteine and the closing phenylalanine or tryptophan. Each record gives: J gene, V gene, D gene, clone size, CDR3 DNA, CDR3 protein. The D gene is left open where the match is weak. Expanded clones are given a class, and other clones once, few, many or no size at all.

J: TRBJ2-3; V: TRBV7-2; D: TRBD2; size: .; DNA: TGTGCCAGCAGCGGGACTAGCGGATCAGCAGATACGCAGTATTTT; CDR3: CASSGTSGSADTQYF
J: TRBJ1-1; V: TRBV20-1; D: .; size: .; DNA: TGCAGCACCATATTTCCTGAAGCTTTCTTT; CDR3: CSTIFPEAFF
J: TRBJ1-4; V: TRBV27; D: .; size: .; DNA: TGTGCCAGCAGGGGAATGACAGAAAAACTGTTTTTT; CDR3: CASRGMTEKLFF
J: TRBJ2-1; V: TRBV25-1; D: .; size: .; DNA: TGTGCCAGCAGTGCCACAGGATACAATGAGCAGTTCTTC; CDR3: CASSATGYNEQFF
J: TRBJ1-2; V: TRBV7-8; D: .; size: .; DNA: TGTGCCAGCAGCTTGTCTAGGGATAACTATGGCTACACCTTC; CDR3: CASSLSRDNYGYTF
J: TRBJ2-1; V: TRBV7-3; D: .; size: .; DNA: TGTGCCAGCAGCCCACAGGGAGATGAGCAGTTCTTC; CDR3: CASSPQGDEQFF
J: TRBJ1-5; V: TRBV7-9; D: .; size: hyperexpanded; DNA: TGTGCCAGCAGCTTAGATAGCAATCAGCCCCAGCATTTT; CDR3: CASSLDSNQPQHF
J: TRBJ2-1; V: TRBV7-3; D: TRBD2; size: few; DNA: TGTGCCAGCAGCTTTACTAGCGGGTTCGGCAATGAGCAGTTCTTC; CDR3: CASSFTSGFGNEQFF
J: TRBJ2-2; V: TRBV9; D: .; size: .; DNA: TGTGCCAGCAGCCTCGGATATGGGACCGGGGAGCTGTTTTTT; CDR3: CASSLGYGTGELFF
J: TRBJ1-1; V: TRBV18; D: .; size: few; DNA: TGTGCCAGCTCACCCTCGCAGGGCCAAACTGAAGCTTTCTTT; CDR3: CASSPSQGQTEAFF
J: TRBJ2-2; V: TRBV5-1; D: .; size: .; DNA: TGCGCCAGCAGCCAACCCTCGGGAGACTACACCGGGGAGCTGTTTTTT; CDR3: CASSQPSGDYTGELFF
J: TRBJ1-4; V: TRBV6-1; D: .; size: .; DNA: TGTGCCAGCATCCGGGCTTTTAATGAAAAACTGTTTTTT; CDR3: CASIRAFNEKLFF
J: TRBJ1-4; V: TRBV30; D: .; size: .; DNA: TGTGCCTGGAAGAATCACGGCCCTCCAGAAAAACTGTTTTTT; CDR3: CAWKNHGPPEKLFF
J: TRBJ2-2; V: TRBV30; D: TRBD1; size: .; DNA: TGTGCCTGGAGTGACACACTATCAACAGGGGCTGCCGGGGAGCTGTTTTTT; CDR3: CAWSDTLSTGAAGELFF
J: TRBJ2-3; V: TRBV19; D: .; size: .; DNA: TGTGCCAGTAGTATAAGGCAGGGATCAGATACGCAGTATTTT; CDR3: CASSIRQGSDTQYF
J: TRBJ2-7; V: TRBV5-1; D: TRBD1; size: .; DNA: TGCGCCAGCAGCTTGGTAGGGGGCGCGAACGAGCAGTACTTC; CDR3: CASSLVGGANEQYF
J: TRBJ2-6; V: TRBV11-3; D: TRBD1; size: .; DNA: TGTGCCAGCAGCCCCGGGACAGGGTCCTCTGGGGCCAACGTCCTGACTTTC; CDR3: CASSPGTGSSGANVLTF
J: TRBJ2-5; V: TRBV29-1; D: TRBD1; size: .; DNA: TGCAGCGGATCTAAGACAGGGAAGGTCGGGGAGACCCAGTACTTC; CDR3: CSGSKTGKVGETQYF
J: TRBJ1-1; V: TRBV11-3; D: .; size: .; DNA: TGTGCCAGCCACACCCGGTCAACGGGGATGAACACTGAAGCTTTCTTT; CDR3: CASHTRSTGMNTEAFF
J: TRBJ1-2; V: TRBV5-6; D: .; size: .; DNA: TGTGCCAGCAGCTCGGCGGGGTCCCGGCACTACACCTTC; CDR3: CASSSAGSRHYTF
J: TRBJ1-2; V: TRBV19; D: .; size: .; DNA: TGTGCCAGTAGTATACTTGCGGGACGTCCTAACTATGGCTACACCTTC; CDR3: CASSILAGRPNYGYTF
J: TRBJ1-6; V: TRBV5-1; D: TRBD1; size: .; DNA: TGCGCCAGCGCTGGTGAGACAGGGGGCGGCGGCAATTCACCCCTCCACTTT; CDR3: CASAGETGGGGNSPLHF
J: TRBJ1-2; V: TRBV7-2; D: .; size: .; DNA: TGTGCCAGCAGCTTTACATATGGCTACACCTTC; CDR3: CASSFTYGYTF
J: TRBJ2-3; V: TRBV27; D: TRBD2; size: .; DNA: TGTGCCAGCAGTTTGGGACTAGGGAGCACAGATACGCAGTATTTT; CDR3: CASSLGLGSTDTQYF
J: TRBJ2-7; V: TRBV18; D: .; size: .; DNA: TGTGCCAGCTCACCTGACTCGGGACATCTCTCCTACGAGCAGTACTTC; CDR3: CASSPDSGHLSYEQYF
J: TRBJ1-5; V: TRBV19; D: .; size: few; DNA: TGTGCCAGTACTCTAAGGGGGAGCAATCAGCCCCAGCATTTT; CDR3: CASTLRGSNQPQHF
J: TRBJ1-5; V: TRBV6-1; D: TRBD1; size: .; DNA: TGTGCCAGCACCCCGACAGGGCCTCAGCCCCAGCATTTT; CDR3: CASTPTGPQPQHF
J: TRBJ2-7; V: TRBV6-5; D: TRBD1; size: .; DNA: TGTGCCAGCCGGGACAGGGGCGGAGAGCAGTACTTC; CDR3: CASRDRGGEQYF
J: TRBJ1-3; V: TRBV30; D: .; size: .; DNA: TGTGCCTGGAATCAGGGAAACACCATATATTTT; CDR3: CAWNQGNTIYF
J: TRBJ2-7; V: TRBV5-4; D: TRBD1; size: .; DNA: TGTGCCAGCAGCCGGGACAGGGGGGGGGAGCAGTACTTC; CDR3: CASSRDRGGEQYF
J: TRBJ1-2; V: TRBV5-6; D: .; size: .; DNA: TGTGCCAGCAGCTTGTTCAGGAATGGCTACACCTTC; CDR3: CASSLFRNGYTF
J: TRBJ2-5; V: TRBV6-1; D: .; size: .; DNA: TGTGCCAGCAGACTAACTGGCAGGGAGACCCAGTACTTC; CDR3: CASRLTGRETQYF
J: TRBJ2-1; V: TRBV7-2; D: TRBD2; size: .; DNA: TGTGCCAGCAGCTTAGTACGGGGGGGGGCCTCCAATGAGCAGTTCTTC; CDR3: CASSLVRGGASNEQFF
J: TRBJ2-3; V: TRBV29-1; D: .; size: once; DNA: TGCAGCGTTGCAGGGCTTTTCACAGATACGCAGTATTTT; CDR3: CSVAGLFTDTQYF
J: TRBJ2-5; V: TRBV5-6; D: .; size: .; DNA: TGTGCCAGCAGCTACCGAACAGGGGCGGGGGAAGAGACCCAGTACTTC; CDR3: CASSYRTGAGEETQYF
J: TRBJ1-5; V: TRBV7-2; D: .; size: .; DNA: TGTGCCAGCAGCTTACTAGGGTATGGGGAGCCCCAGCATTTT; CDR3: CASSLLGYGEPQHF
J: TRBJ2-3; V: TRBV25-1; D: TRBD1; size: .; DNA: TGTGCCAGCAGTGAGTTTGGACAGGGGAACTCGGATACGCAGTATTTT; CDR3: CASSEFGQGNSDTQYF
J: TRBJ2-2; V: TRBV6-1; D: .; size: .; DNA: TGTGCCAGCAGTGTATCCTGGGACGTAGTTAACACCGGGGAGCTGTTTTTT; CDR3: CASSVSWDVVNTGELFF
J: TRBJ1-5; V: TRBV6-6; D: .; size: .; DNA: TGTGCCAGCAGTTACTCGCGTCAGCCCCAGCATTTT; CDR3: CASSYSRQPQHF
J: TRBJ2-5; V: TRBV15; D: TRBD2; size: .; DNA: TGTGCCACCAGCAGAGGGGGGACTAGCGGGGCTGAGACCCAGTACTTC; CDR3: CATSRGGTSGAETQYF
J: TRBJ2-3; V: TRBV25-1; D: .; size: .; DNA: TGTGCCAGCAGTACAGGAGATTACACAGATACGCAGTATTTT; CDR3: CASSTGDYTDTQYF
J: TRBJ1-1; V: TRBV5-1; D: .; size: .; DNA: TGCGCCAGCAGCTTGGCTGGAGGATGGCCGAACACTGAAGCTTTCTTT; CDR3: CASSLAGGWPNTEAFF
J: TRBJ2-2; V: TRBV19; D: TRBD2; size: .; DNA: TGTGCCAGTAGTATAGGACTAGCGGGCACCGGGGAGCTGTTTTTT; CDR3: CASSIGLAGTGELFF
J: TRBJ1-2; V: TRBV18; D: TRBD1; size: .; DNA: TGTGCCAGCTCACCAGAGCAGGGGGCTAACTATGGCTACACCTTC; CDR3: CASSPEQGANYGYTF
J: TRBJ2-4; V: TRBV6-6; D: .; size: once; DNA: TGTGCCAGCAGTTCCGGACAGCAAAACATTCAGTACTTC; CDR3: CASSSGQQNIQYF
J: TRBJ1-3; V: TRBV7-2; D: .; size: few; DNA: TGTGCCAGCAGCTTAACGAGGGAATTAGTTGGAAACACCATATATTTT; CDR3: CASSLTRELVGNTIYF
J: TRBJ2-1; V: TRBV7-9; D: .; size: .; DNA: TGTGCCACCTCCGGCGGTAACTCCTACAATGAGCAGTTCTTC; CDR3: CATSGGNSYNEQFF
J: TRBJ1-2; V: TRBV5-5; D: .; size: .; DNA: TGTGCCAGCAGCTTGGTCCAACTGGGGGGCTACACCTTC; CDR3: CASSLVQLGGYTF
J: TRBJ1-1; V: TRBV29-1; D: .; size: .; DNA: TGCAGCGTTCTTGGGGGGCTGGACACTGAAGCTTTCTTT; CDR3: CSVLGGLDTEAFF
J: TRBJ2-2; V: TRBV7-6; D: .; size: .; DNA: TGTGCCAGCACAACCATGGGGGAGATGAACACCGGGGAGCTGTTTTTT; CDR3: CASTTMGEMNTGELFF
J: TRBJ2-3; V: TRBV19; D: .; size: few; DNA: TGTGCCAGTAAGGTACGGGAATTTGGACTAACCACAGATACGCAGTATTTT; CDR3: CASKVREFGLTTDTQYF
J: TRBJ1-3; V: TRBV19; D: .; size: once; DNA: TGTGCCAGTAGTATCGGGGGAAGAGGAAACACCATATATTTT; CDR3: CASSIGGRGNTIYF
J: TRBJ1-4; V: TRBV27; D: .; size: .; DNA: TGTGCCAGCAGTTCGAACAGGGTGGTAGATGAAAAACTGTTTTTT; CDR3: CASSSNRVVDEKLFF
J: TRBJ1-2; V: TRBV19; D: .; size: few; DNA: TGTGCCAGTAGTGCTGGTCAGGTTGGCTACACCTTC; CDR3: CASSAGQVGYTF
J: TRBJ1-5; V: TRBV6-1; D: .; size: .; DNA: TGTGCCAGCAGTGGACACATCAGCAATCAGCCCCAGCATTTT; CDR3: CASSGHISNQPQHF
J: TRBJ1-2; V: TRBV4-1; D: TRBD1; size: .; DNA: TGCGCCAGCAGCCTCCTAACGACAGGGGGCAACTATGGCTACACCTTC; CDR3: CASSLLTTGGNYGYTF
J: TRBJ1-5; V: TRBV6-5; D: .; size: .; DNA: TGTGCCAGCAGTCCCTTTGCGGGGGGCAATCAGCCCCAGCATTTT; CDR3: CASSPFAGGNQPQHF